One T cell receptor (beta chain) is described in this entry. The antigen is unknown. These data come from a study of cytomegalovirus exposure and HLA in healthy donors. PCR employed 60 Vbeta and 13 Jbeta primers. The data were produced by immunoSEQ multiplex PCR, yet TCRdb's version contains in-frame clones alone and is incomplete. The sample spans more than 90,000 clones; the ten largest clones claim 6.8%. Study results and limitations: Investigators reported more than 150 TCR beta chains as tied to cytomegalovirus. TCR beta sequences reportedly predicted most subjects' HLA-A and HLA-B alleles accurately. Serostatus for CMV was the only available immune exposure information.

The CDR3 loop spans 13 amino acids. Trimming shortened V by 8 bases and J by 3 bases, and 12 bases separated the two germline ends. Germline CDR1 is LGHNT and CDR2 is FRNRAP. This chain links TRBV12-5 with TRBJ2-3; possibly TRBD2 for D (6 bases). This receptor was obtained from a man between 35 and 55 years old in good health and CMV-seropositive. What was sequenced was PBMCs. The CDR3 sequence is CASRGGPTDTQYF. Here the CDR3 DNA reads TGTGCTAGTCGGGGAGGCCCGACAGATACGCAGTATTTT. The variable domain in full, completed from reference TRBV12-5 and TRBJ2-3, reads DARVTQTPRHKVTEMGQEVTMRCQPILGHNTVFWYRQTMMQGLELLAYFRNRAPLDDSGMPKDRFSAEMPDATLATLKIQPSEPRDSAVYFCASRGGPTDTQYFGPGTRLTVL.